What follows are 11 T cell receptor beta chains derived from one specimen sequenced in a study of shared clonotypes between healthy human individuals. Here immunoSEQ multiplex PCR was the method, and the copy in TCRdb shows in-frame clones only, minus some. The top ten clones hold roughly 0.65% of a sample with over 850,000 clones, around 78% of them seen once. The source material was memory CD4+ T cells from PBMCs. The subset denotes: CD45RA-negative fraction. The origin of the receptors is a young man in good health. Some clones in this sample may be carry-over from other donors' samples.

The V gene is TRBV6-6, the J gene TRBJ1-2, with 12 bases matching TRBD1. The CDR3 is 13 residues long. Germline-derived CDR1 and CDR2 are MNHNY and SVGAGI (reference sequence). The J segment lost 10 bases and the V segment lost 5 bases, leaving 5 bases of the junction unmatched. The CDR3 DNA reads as TGTGCCAGCAGTGTCGGGACAGGGGGCTCCTACACCTTC. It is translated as CASSVGTGGSYTF.

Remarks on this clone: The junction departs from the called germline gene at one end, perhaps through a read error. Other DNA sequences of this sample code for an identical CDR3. The CDR3 protein is CAWGTGTEAFF. CDR3 bases: TGTGCCTGGGGTACAGGCACTGAGGCTTTCTTT. The J gene is TRBJ1-1, the V gene TRBV30; the D gene is possibly TRBD1 (5 bases). From germline, CDR1 is GTSNPN and CDR2 SVGIG (reference sequence). This CDR3 comprises 11 residues.

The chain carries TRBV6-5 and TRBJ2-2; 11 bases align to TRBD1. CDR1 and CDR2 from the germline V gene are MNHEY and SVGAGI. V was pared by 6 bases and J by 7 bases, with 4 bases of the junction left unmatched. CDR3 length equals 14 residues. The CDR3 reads CASRQGQGVGELFF. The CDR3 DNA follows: TGTGCCAGCAGACAGGGACAGGGGGTCGGGGAGCTGTTTTTT.

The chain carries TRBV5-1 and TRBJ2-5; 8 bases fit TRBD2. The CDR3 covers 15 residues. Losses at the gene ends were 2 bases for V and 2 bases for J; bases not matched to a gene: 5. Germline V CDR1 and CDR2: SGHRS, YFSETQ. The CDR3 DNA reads TGCGCCAGCAGCTTCGGGCCTAGCGGGCAAGAGACCCAGTACTTC. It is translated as CASSFGPSGQETQYF.

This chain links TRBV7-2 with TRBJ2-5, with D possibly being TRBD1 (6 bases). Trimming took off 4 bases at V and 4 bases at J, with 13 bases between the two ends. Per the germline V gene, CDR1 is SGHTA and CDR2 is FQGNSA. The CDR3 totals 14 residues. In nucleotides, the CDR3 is TGTGCCAGCAGCTCACAGGGAACCCCAGAGACCCAGTACTTC. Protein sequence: CASSSQGTPETQYF.

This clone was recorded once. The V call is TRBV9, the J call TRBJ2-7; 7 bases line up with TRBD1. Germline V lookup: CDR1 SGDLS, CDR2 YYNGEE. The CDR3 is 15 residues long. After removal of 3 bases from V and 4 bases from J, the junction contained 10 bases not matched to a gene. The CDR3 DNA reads TGTGCCAGCAGCGCGAGGACAGGCCCTCAATACGAGCAGTACTTC. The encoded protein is CASSARTGPQYEQYF.

The CDR3 DNA sequence: TGCGCCAGCAGCCCGCACCGGGACAGTAGCACAGATACGCAGTATTTT. As protein: CASSPHRDSSTDTQYF. The chain recombines TRBV5-1 with TRBJ2-3, with TRBD1 identical over 7 bases. This CDR3 has 16 amino acids. The trim removed 4 bases at V and 0 bases at J, leaving 8 bases unmatched. Per the germline V gene, CDR1 is SGHRS and CDR2 is YFSETQ.

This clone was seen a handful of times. The CDR3 DNA reads as TGTGCCAGCAGCCCTTCCGGAGGGGGACTAGGGAACACCGGGGAGCTGTTTTTT. This sequence encodes CASSPSGGGLGNTGELFF. The rearrangement links TRBV9 to TRBJ2-2, with 8 bases lining up with TRBD2. This CDR3 spans 18 amino acids. Trimming at V came to 4 bases and at J to 1 base, leaving 12 bases not matched to a gene. Germline CDR1 and CDR2: SGDLS and YYNGEE.

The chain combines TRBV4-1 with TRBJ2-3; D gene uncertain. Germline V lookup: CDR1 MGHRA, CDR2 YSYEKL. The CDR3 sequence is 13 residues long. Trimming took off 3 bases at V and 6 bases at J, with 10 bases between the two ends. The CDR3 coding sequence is TGCGCCAGCAGCCAGCCCGATAGGGATACGCAGTATTTT. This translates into CASSQPDRDTQYF.

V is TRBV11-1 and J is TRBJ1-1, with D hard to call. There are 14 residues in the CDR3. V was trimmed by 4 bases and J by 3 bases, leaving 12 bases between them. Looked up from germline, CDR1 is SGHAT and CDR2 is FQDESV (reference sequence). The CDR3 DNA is TGTGCCAGCAGCTCCCTAACAGAGTACACTGAAGCTTTCTTT. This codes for CASSSLTEYTEAFF.

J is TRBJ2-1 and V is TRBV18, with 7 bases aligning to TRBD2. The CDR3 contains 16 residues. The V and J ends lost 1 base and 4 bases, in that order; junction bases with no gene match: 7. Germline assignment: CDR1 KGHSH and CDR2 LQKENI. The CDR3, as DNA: TGTGCCAGCTCACCACTGCCTAGCGGTATATACAATGAGCAGTTCTTC. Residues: CASSPLPSGIYNEQFF.